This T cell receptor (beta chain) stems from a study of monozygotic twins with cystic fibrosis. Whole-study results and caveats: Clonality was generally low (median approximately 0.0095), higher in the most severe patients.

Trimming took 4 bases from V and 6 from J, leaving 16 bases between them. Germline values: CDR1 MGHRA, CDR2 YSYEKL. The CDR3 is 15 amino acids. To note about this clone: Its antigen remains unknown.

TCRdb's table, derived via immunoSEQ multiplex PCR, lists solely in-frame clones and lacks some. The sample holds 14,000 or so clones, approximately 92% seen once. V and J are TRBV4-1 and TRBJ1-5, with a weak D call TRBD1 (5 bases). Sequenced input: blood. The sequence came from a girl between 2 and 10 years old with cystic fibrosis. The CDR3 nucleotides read TGCGCCAGCAGCCCTGGCAGTCAGGGTACTCAGCCCCAGCATTTT. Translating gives CASSPGSQGTQPQHF.